Given below is one TCR beta chain in context. This clonotype was counted a few times. Its antigen remains unidentified. No much larger clonotype is one base removed from it; base qualities were not supplied. The data belong to a study of T cell repertoires in cytomegalovirus infection (dated by TCRdb to the late 2010s). Study-level background: Peptide stimulations targeted recently identified HLA-C-restricted CMV epitopes, whose presentation resists viral immunomodulation, together with well-studied HLA-B-restricted epitopes. Donor HLA type was relevant to the analysis, because carriage of CMV infection together with the matching HLA type was indicated by public TCR beta signatures. Study-wide conclusions, independent of this receptor: In both this cohort and an independent cohort of 352 donors, the cumulative frequency of public TCR beta family members distinguished carriers of CMV infection plus the relevant HLA type. In the ex vivo response, HLA-C-restricted CMV-specific TCR beta clonotypes were dominant, and in two of eight donors the single most frequent clonotype came from this HLA-C-restricted group.

Instrument on record: Illumina HiSeq 1500. TCRdb took the public reads, trimmed them with fastp at Q25, ran MiXCR for clone calling and kept in-frame beta chains. Each CDR3 protein gets just one entry, which takes the most common genes and DNA from the rows behind it. The sample table holds 450,000 to 600,000 distinct CDR3 sequences, of which 33% were seen once. The ten most abundant clones make up roughly 17% of the sample. The CDR3, from cysteine to phenylalanine, totals 13 residues. The retained sequence is limited to the CDR3, 39 bases, with the frame set at the first base. V sheds 7 bases and J sheds 6 bases, leaving 15 bases between their ends. The treatment or condition tag for this specimen amounts to: in vitro stimulation with specific CMV peptide epitopes to enrich CMV-specific T cells.

The receptor chain draws on TRBV12-3 or TRBV12-4 and TRBJ1-2; the D segment could be TRBD1, given 6 matching bases. The receptor was isolated from a human donor in good health (CMV status not recorded). Some clones in this sample may be carry-over from other donors' samples. Sequencing was performed on cultured PBMCs, taken from culture after CMV antigen stimulation. The nucleotides are TGTGCCAGCACCATCAGGGGTCCCGATGGCTACACCTTC. Its protein reads: CASTIRGPDGYTF.